The present T cell receptor (beta chain) was sequenced within a study of cytomegalovirus exposure and HLA in healthy donors. Across the study: Some 200 million T cells yielded 120 million or so unique TCR beta sequences, as an earlier analysis found. Study-wide points: It was confirmed in vitro that three of the CMV-associated chains were specific for CMV antigens. Earlier analysis yielded a pattern in which most TCR beta V segments were productive about 90% or about 30% of the time.

The PCR used 60 Vbeta and 13 Jbeta primers. Clones were read by immunoSEQ multiplex PCR, and TCRdb kept only the in-frame ones, dropping some. The profile shows around 250,000 clones, over 90% of them singletons. As regards this clone: Antigen specificity is unknown.

The CDR3 contains 17 residues. The V gene's germline CDR1 is LNHDA and CDR2 SQIVND (reference sequence). V was cut by 8 bases and J by 3 bases, with 23 bases left in between. The chain joins TRBV19 to TRBJ1-5; the D gene is possibly TRBD1 (5 bases). The specimen was PBMCs. The clonotype was recovered from a girl aged 2 to 9 in good health and CMV-seronegative. CDR3 in amino acids: CASDTGRPREDNQPQHF. CDR3 nucleotides: TGTGCCAGTGATACAGGTCGGCCGAGAGAGGACAATCAGCCCCAGCATTTT. Complete variable domain (other parts from reference TRBV19 and TRBJ1-5): DGGITQSPKYLFRKEGQNVTLSCEQNLNHDAMYWYRQDPGQGLRLIYYSQIVNDFQKGDIAEGYSVSREKKESFPLTVTSAQKNPTAFYLCASDTGRPREDNQPQHFGDGTRLSIL.